This T cell receptor beta chain derives from a study of blood T cell repertoires in COVID-19. Sequencing was performed with immunoSEQ multiplex PCR; in TCRdb, only in-frame clones are kept and a portion is missing. Counted here are about 360,000 clones, 70% to 90% occurring once; the ten biggest clones make up just over 7%. Trimming took 4 bases from V and 0 from J; bases not matched to a gene: 11. Germline CDR1 reads SGHKS; CDR2 reads YYEKEE (reference sequence). The CDR3 is made up of 17 amino acids. The clonotype originates from a woman aged 55-75 years with COVID-19, enrolled during active disease. The sequenced sample consisted of peripheral blood. This sequence joins TRBV5-5 and TRBJ2-5, with 8 positions matching TRBD1. Here the CDR3 DNA reads TGTGCCAGCAGCCACTCCCAGGGGGCGTCGTACCAAGAGACCCAGTACTTC. Protein product: CASSHSQGASYQETQYF.